The clone carrying this T cell receptor beta chain was found a few times. This CDR3 region has 15 residues. V lost 5 bases, J lost 6 bases, and 4 bases stayed unmatched. In germline, CDR1 is LNHDA, CDR2 SQIVND (reference sequence). This specimen belongs to a study of blood T cell repertoires in COVID-19. Study details: Acute-phase and convalescent COVID-19 samples originated in the United States, Italy and Spain. Sample material is recorded as cDNA or gDNA derived from T cells, B-cell-depleted T cells, or PBMCs.

In the original workflow: Using reference gene primer amplification, nucleated cell counts were estimated. Data came from immunoSEQ multiplex PCR; TCRdb stores just in-frame clones and leaves some out. Clone size and V and J calls were adopted from that table, with D and trimming inferred from the DNA. The sample includes about 33,000 clones, about 85% seen only once; the top ten take 7% to 7.5%. This chain connects TRBV19 to TRBJ1-6; 10 bases are a match to TRBD1. Input material: peripheral blood. This clonotype originated in a human donor in a cohort sampled during active COVID-19. CDR3 in amino acids: CASSPGQGSNSPLHF. CDR3 coding DNA: TGTGCCAGTAGTCCGGGACAGGGGAGTAATTCACCCCTCCACTTT.